This passage covers 7 T cell receptor beta chains from one sample sequenced in a study of blood T cell repertoires in COVID-19. Generated by immunoSEQ multiplex PCR, the TCRdb table keeps only in-frame clones and is missing some. The sample comprises about 270,000 clones, 75% to 90% of which are singletons, and about an eighth rests with the top ten. Sequencing was performed on peripheral blood. Receptors originate from a woman aged 65 to 85 with COVID-19, enrolled during active disease.

With regard to this clone: The germline gene is not matched at one end of the junction; a read error may be the cause. V is TRBV3-1 (or the pseudogene TRBV3-2) and J is TRBJ2-6; the D gene is possibly TRBD2 (6 bases). The CDR3 is made up of 14 amino acids. Per germline, CDR1 LGHDT and CDR2 YNNKEL (reference sequence). In DNA form, the CDR3 reads TGTGCCAGCAGCCGAGGCGGAGGGGTCAACGTCCTGACTTTC. This codes for CASSRGGGVNVLTF.

DNA for the CDR3: TGTGCCAGCAGAAGCACGGCTGCGGGCACTGAAGCTTTCTTT. The encoded protein is CASRSTAAGTEAFF. The chain carries TRBV7-2 and TRBJ1-1; no firm D call. Trimming stripped 6 bases from V and 4 bases from J, with 15 bases between. CDR1 and CDR2 from the germline V gene are SGHTA and FQGNSA. The CDR3 contains 14 residues.

The chain combines TRBV30 with TRBJ1-4, with D maybe TRBD1 (5 bases). This CDR3 is 15 amino acids long. Germline CDR1 is GTSNPN and CDR2 is SVGIG (reference sequence). V was shortened by 0 bases and J by 8 bases, with 16 bases between the two germline ends. CDR3 sequence: CAWSVLKGEVEKLFF. The CDR3 nucleotides read TGTGCCTGGAGTGTACTGAAAGGGGAGGTAGAAAAACTGTTTTTT.

This chain links TRBV12-5 with TRBJ1-2; no clear D. Trimming stripped 6 bases from V and 1 base from J, with 12 bases between. CDR1 and CDR2 (germline): LGHNT, FRNRAP. This CDR3 spans 14 amino acids. CDR3 bases: TGTGCTAGTGGGCTTACAAGTCGTAACTATGGCTACACCTTC. Amino acid sequence: CASGLTSRNYGYTF.

The V gene is TRBV28, the J gene TRBJ1-1; 8 nucleotides agree with TRBD1. The junction had 7 bases not matched to a gene; V was cut back by 6 bases and J by 1 base. This CDR3 comprises 15 residues. CDR1 is MDHEN and CDR2 is SYDVKM in the germline V gene. The chain's CDR3 is CASSLPGTGNTEAFF. The CDR3, as DNA: TGTGCCAGCAGCCTCCCGGGGACAGGGAACACTGAAGCTTTCTTT.

This rearrangement joins TRBV6-2 or TRBV6-3 to TRBJ1-2; 8 bases agree with TRBD1. The CDR3 is made up of 14 amino acids. Losses at the gene ends were 5 bases for V and 4 bases for J; bases not matched to a gene: 6. Germline V gene lookup returns CDR1 MNHEY and CDR2 SVGEGT. CDR3 protein: CASSTGTGLYGYTF. The CDR3 coding sequence is TGTGCCAGCAGTACAGGGACAGGCCTCTATGGCTACACCTTC.

This chain links TRBV19 with TRBJ2-3; 10 bases fit TRBD1. Germline trimming cut 6 bases from V and 4 bases from J; bases unmatched to any gene: 4. The CDR3 is made up of 14 amino acids. Germline V gene lookup returns CDR1 LNHDA and CDR2 SQIVND (reference sequence). The CDR3 nucleotides read TGTGCCAGTAGCTCCGGGACAGGGGCAGATACGCAGTATTTT. Amino acid sequence: CASSSGTGADTQYF.